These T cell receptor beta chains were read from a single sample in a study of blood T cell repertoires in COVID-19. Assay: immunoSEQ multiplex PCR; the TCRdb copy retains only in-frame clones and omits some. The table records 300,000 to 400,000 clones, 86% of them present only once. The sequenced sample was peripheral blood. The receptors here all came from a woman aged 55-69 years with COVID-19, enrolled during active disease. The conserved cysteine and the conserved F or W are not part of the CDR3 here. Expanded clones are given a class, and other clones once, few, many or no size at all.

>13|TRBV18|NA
ASSPGTGYYNEQF
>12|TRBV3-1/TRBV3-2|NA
ASSPQQSRYEQY
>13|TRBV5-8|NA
ASSAGFLRTGELF
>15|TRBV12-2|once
ASRHPEGVDGANVLT
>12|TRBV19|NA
ATTLRPGNQPQH
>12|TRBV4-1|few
ASGPRTDKYEQY
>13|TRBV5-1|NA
ASSRQGDLLTPLH
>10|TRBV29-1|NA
SVGTSTDTQY
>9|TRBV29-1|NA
SVDRGSEAF
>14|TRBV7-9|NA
ASSLSRGQGAYEQY
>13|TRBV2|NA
ASSYRPGHLYEQY
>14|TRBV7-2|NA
ASSSDGSRDDYGYT
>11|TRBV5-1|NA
ASSSGQREGYT
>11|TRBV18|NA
ASSPVGNTEAF
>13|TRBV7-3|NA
ASSLGQVPTYEQY
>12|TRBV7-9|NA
ASQPRDRGYEQY
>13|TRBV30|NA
AWSPKGQSEETQY
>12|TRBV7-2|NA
ASSLVRQNTEAF
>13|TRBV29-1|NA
SVEPGYKANYGYT
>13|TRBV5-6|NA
ASSYGTVSNQPQH
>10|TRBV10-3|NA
ATTDSNYGYT
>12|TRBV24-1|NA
ATSDAGTGVRQY
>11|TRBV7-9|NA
ASSLSSSGGYT
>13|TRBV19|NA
ASSMGLADSYEQY
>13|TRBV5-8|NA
ASSPFRVDGETQY
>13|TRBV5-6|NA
ASNFLGGEQEKLF
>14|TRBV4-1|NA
ASSRRDRGGGTEAF
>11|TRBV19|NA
ASSIGRGETQY
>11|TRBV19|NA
ASSIVGTDGYT
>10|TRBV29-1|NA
RVDRGLREAF
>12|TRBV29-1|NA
SAFDSGKGNIQY
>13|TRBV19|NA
ASSIGAATNEKLF
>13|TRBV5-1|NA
ASSLGYSLVAEAF
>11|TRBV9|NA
ASSSRGGHEQF
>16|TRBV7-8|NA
ASSLVEPPILSGNTIY
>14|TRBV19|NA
ASSTGGTGGAYGYT
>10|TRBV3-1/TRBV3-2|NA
ASSQLRNEQF
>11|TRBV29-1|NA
SAGQGRGYEQY
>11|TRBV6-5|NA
ASSYGGGTEAF
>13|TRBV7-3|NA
ASSLRQGSYNEQF
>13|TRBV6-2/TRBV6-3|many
ASSSDGQRHSPLH
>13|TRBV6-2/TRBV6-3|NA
ASSYSAGGLMEQY
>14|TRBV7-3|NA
ASSSGLAGKGDAQY
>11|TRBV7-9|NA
ASSLTVNNEQF
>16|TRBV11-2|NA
ASSSPRGQGAQRGGYT
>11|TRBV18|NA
ASSEGVGQPQH
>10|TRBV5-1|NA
ASSSNQETQY
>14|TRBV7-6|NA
ASSLADTLSFYGYT
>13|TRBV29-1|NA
SVKGGLQNTGELF
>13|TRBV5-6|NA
ASSLQAFGIDEQF